One sample yielded the 15 T cell receptor beta chains listed below, sequenced in a study of T cell responses to AZD1222 COVID-19 vaccine. Repertoires were generated with immunoSEQ multiplex PCR, while TCRdb's copy carries only in-frame clones and drops some. The sample contains under 150,000 clones, roughly 88% of which appear only once. Source: peripheral blood, taken 28 days after the second AZD1222 dose. These receptors all come from an adult who received the AZD1222 COVID-19 vaccine.

CDR3 nucleotides: TGCGCCAGCCATACCGGGACAACCTGGAGCAATGAGCAGTTCTTC. This sequence encodes CASHTGTTWSNEQFF. V gene TRBV10-2 combines with J gene TRBJ2-1; D is possibly TRBD1 (6 bases). V lost 8 bases and J lost 6, with 20 bases in between. The CDR3 has 15 residues. Germline assignment: CDR1 WSHSY and CDR2 SAAADI.

The rearrangement joins TRBV19 to TRBJ1-1, with TRBD1 matching over 10 bases. Germline V lookup: CDR1 LNHDA, CDR2 SQIVND (reference sequence). The CDR3 is 17 residues long. Trimming removed 3 bases from V and 0 bases from J; junction bases left unmatched: 7. CDR3 in amino acids: CASSIRDRGMMNTEAFF. The CDR3 DNA follows: TGTGCCAGTAGTATCCGGGACAGGGGAATGATGAACACTGAAGCTTTCTTT.

In its sample, this clone was seen many times. The genes are TRBV15 and TRBJ2-7, with 7 positions matching TRBD2. Germline CDR1 LNHNV, CDR2 YYDKDF (reference sequence). V lost 7 bases and J lost 4; bases outside the gene matches: 10. CDR3 length: 14 amino acids. CDR3 in amino acids: CATKRDSNRYEQYF. DNA of the CDR3: TGTGCCACCAAGCGGGATTCAAATCGTTACGAGCAGTACTTC.

This rearrangement joins TRBV6-6 to TRBJ1-5, with 8 bases fitting TRBD1. V shed 4 bases and J 5 bases; nucleotides not matched to a gene: 4. Germline CDR1 and CDR2: MNHNY and SVGAGI (reference sequence). CDR3 length equals 14 residues. In DNA form, the CDR3 reads TGTGCCAGCAGTTCGACAGGGGCGGATCAGCCCCAGCATTTT. This codes for CASSSTGADQPQHF.

This sequence joins TRBV2 and TRBJ2-1; 8 nucleotides line up with TRBD1. The CDR3 totals 16 residues. Germline-derived CDR1 and CDR2 are SNHLY and FYNNEI. Trimming cost V 2 bases and J 3 bases; bases outside gene matches: 6. The CDR3 DNA follows: TGTGCCAGCAGTGAATTAACAGGGGGTTTCTACAATGAGCAGTTCTTC. Its protein is CASSELTGGFYNEQFF.

This chain uses TRBV7-2 with TRBJ2-2; possible D gene TRBD2, 5 bases. The length of the CDR3 is 15 residues. V was trimmed by 7 bases and J by 3 bases, leaving 15 bases between them. CDR1 and CDR2 (germline): SGHTA, FQGNSA. This chain's CDR3 is CASNLRKGDTGELFF. CDR3 in DNA: TGTGCCAGCAACCTCAGAAAGGGAGACACCGGGGAGCTGTTTTTT. Full variable domain (missing parts from reference TRBV7-2 and TRBJ2-2): GAGVSQSPSNKVTEKGKDVELRCDPISGHTALYWYRQSLGQGLEFLIYFQGNSAPDKSGLPSDRFSAERTGGSVSTLTIQRTQQEDSAVYLCASNLRKGDTGELFFGEGSRLTVL.

The V call is TRBV7-8, the J call TRBJ2-1, with D hard to call. This CDR3 is 12 amino acids long. V was pared by 3 bases and J by 7 bases, with 7 bases between. CDR1 and CDR2 (germline): SGHVS, FQNEAQ. The chain's CDR3 is CASSFAVNEQFF. The CDR3 nucleotides read TGTGCCAGCAGCTTCGCAGTAAATGAGCAGTTCTTC.

The V gene is TRBV15, the J gene TRBJ2-2; TRBD2 might be the D (6 bases). The CDR3 extends over 15 amino acids. V was clipped by 3 bases and J by 2 bases, with 10 bases between them. Germline lookup yields CDR1 LNHNV and CDR2 YYDKDF (reference sequence). CDR3 residues: CATSRGTGNTGELFF. The DNA for the CDR3 is TGTGCCACCAGCAGGGGGACTGGAAACACCGGGGAGCTGTTTTTT.

The chain has TRBV7-2 and TRBJ2-3; TRBD2 aligns across 8 bases. Germline assignment: CDR1 SGHTA and CDR2 FQGNSA. The CDR3 is made up of 15 amino acids. Germline trimming cut 6 bases from V and 7 bases from J; bases unmatched to any gene: 12. The CDR3 coding sequence is TGTGCCAGCAGACCCCCGGGACTAGAGACAAATACGCAGTATTTT. This sequence encodes CASRPPGLETNTQYF.

V gene TRBV7-9 combines with J gene TRBJ2-3; 7 nucleotides agree with TRBD2. Germline V CDR1 and CDR2: SEHNR, FQNEAQ (reference sequence). The ends lost 5 bases at V and 0 bases at J; junction bases unmatched: 5. The CDR3 is 15 residues long. The CDR3 DNA reads TGTGCCAGCAGCGCGACTAGCTACAGCACAGATACGCAGTATTTT. This translates into CASSATSYSTDTQYF.

V usage is TRBV10-1 and J usage is TRBJ2-2; D gene ambiguous. V gave up 0 bases and J gave up 0 bases, with 11 bases separating them. CDR3 size: 17 residues. CDR1 WNHNN and CDR2 SYGVQD come from the germline V gene (reference sequence). CDR3 in DNA: TGCGCCAGCAGTGAGTCCCCGATGGGTCCGAACACCGGGGAGCTGTTTTTT. The encoded protein is CASSESPMGPNTGELFF.

Notes on this clone: The sample carries other DNA sequences with the same CDR3. The J gene is TRBJ2-3, the V gene TRBV5-1, with TRBD2 identical over 7 bases. The CDR3 consists of 14 residues. With 4 bases clipped from V and 0 bases from J, the junction kept 2 bases outside the gene matches. Germline V gives CDR1 SGHRS, CDR2 YFSETQ. The CDR3 nucleotides read TGCGCCAGCAGCCTGGGGGGGAGCACAGATACGCAGTATTTT. Its translation: CASSLGGSTDTQYF.

The rearrangement links TRBV5-1 to TRBJ2-7; TRBD2 matches 8 bases. Unmatched junction bases numbered 2, after V lost 4 bases and J lost 2 bases. The CDR3 consists of 13 residues. Germline-derived CDR1 and CDR2 are SGHRS and YFSETQ. CDR3 sequence: CASSPSGPYEQYF. In DNA, the CDR3 is TGCGCCAGCAGCCCTAGCGGGCCCTACGAGCAGTACTTC.

The chain employs TRBV5-4 and TRBJ1-6, with 9 nucleotides matching TRBD1. This CDR3 is built from 15 residues. V gave up 4 bases and J gave up 8 bases; unmatched junction bases: 7. The germline gives CDR1 SGHNT, CDR2 YYREEE (reference sequence). The CDR3 DNA sequence: TGTGCCAGCAGCGGGGGGACAGGGACGGATTCACCCCTCCACTTT. Its translation: CASSGGTGTDSPLHF.

The rearrangement uses TRBV7-2 and TRBJ2-1; no clear D gene. V lost 1 base and J lost 4, with 20 bases in between. In germline, CDR1 is SGHTA, CDR2 FQGNSA. The CDR3 is made up of 18 amino acids. This chain's CDR3 is CASSLDPAFWQVYNEQFF. In nucleotides, the CDR3 is TGTGCCAGCAGCTTAGATCCCGCCTTCTGGCAGGTATACAATGAGCAGTTCTTC.